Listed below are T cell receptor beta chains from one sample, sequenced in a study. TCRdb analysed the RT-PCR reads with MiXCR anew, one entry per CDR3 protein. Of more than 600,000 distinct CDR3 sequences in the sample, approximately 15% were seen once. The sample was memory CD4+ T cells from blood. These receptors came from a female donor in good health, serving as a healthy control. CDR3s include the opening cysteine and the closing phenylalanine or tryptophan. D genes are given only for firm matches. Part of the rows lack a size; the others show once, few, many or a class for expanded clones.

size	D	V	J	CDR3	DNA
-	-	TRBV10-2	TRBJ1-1	CASRESPKLSNTEAFF	TGCGCCAGCAGAGAGTCACCCAAGTTATCGAACACTGAAGCTTTCTTT
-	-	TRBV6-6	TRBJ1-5	CASSWSPGQGTDSNQPQHF	TGTGCCAGCAGTTGGAGTCCGGGACAAGGCACTGATAGCAATCAGCCCCAGCATTTT
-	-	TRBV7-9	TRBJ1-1	CASSSPLQNTEAFF	TGTGCCAGCAGCTCGCCGCTTCAGAACACTGAAGCTTTCTTT
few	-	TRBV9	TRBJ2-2	CASSADTEGGELFF	TGTGCCAGCAGCGCCGACACGGAGGGAGGGGAGCTGTTTTTT
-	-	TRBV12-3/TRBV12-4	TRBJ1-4	CASSSFATNEKLFF	TGTGCCAGCAGTTCCTTTGCAACTAATGAAAAACTGTTTTTT
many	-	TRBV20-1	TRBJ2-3	CSARGSPRTQYF	TGCAGTGCTAGAGGGTCCCCTAGAACGCAGTATTTT
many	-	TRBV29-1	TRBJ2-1	CSVVSPHEQFF	TGCAGCGTTGTCTCCCCCCATGAGCAGTTCTTC
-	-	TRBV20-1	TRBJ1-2	CSARGTPDSYGYTF	TGCAGTGCTAGAGGCACACCGGACAGCTATGGCTACACCTTC
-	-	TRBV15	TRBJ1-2	CATSRDYSTNYGYTF	TGTGCCACCAGCAGAGATTACAGTACTAACTATGGCTACACCTTC
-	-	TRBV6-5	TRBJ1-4	CASSYSLQGPSTTNEKLFF	TGTGCCAGCAGTTACTCCCTACAGGGCCCCTCCACAACTAATGAAAAACTGTTTTTT
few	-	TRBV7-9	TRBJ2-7	CASSLTTGRGEQYF	TGTGCCAGCAGCTTAACGACAGGTCGGGGCGAGCAGTACTTC
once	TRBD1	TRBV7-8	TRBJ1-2	CASSPRDRASFHGYTF	TGTGCCAGCAGCCCGAGGGACAGGGCTTCGTTCCATGGCTACACCTTC
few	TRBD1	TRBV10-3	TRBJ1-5	CAIGQGADQPQHF	TGTGCCATCGGACAGGGGGCGGATCAGCCCCAGCATTTT
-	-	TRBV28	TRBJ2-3	CASSAAGRGDADTQYF	TGTGCCAGCAGTGCTGCGGGCCGGGGTGATGCAGATACGCAGTATTTT
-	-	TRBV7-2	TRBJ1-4	CASSRGGVSEKLFF	TGTGCCAGCAGCCGAGGAGGGGTATCCGAAAAACTGTTTTTT
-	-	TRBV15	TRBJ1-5	CATSRRDQPQHF	TGTGCCACCAGCAGACGGGATCAGCCCCAGCATTTT
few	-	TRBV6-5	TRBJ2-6	CASSYSIPGANVLTF	TGTGCCAGCAGTTACTCGATTCCTGGGGCCAACGTCCTGACTTTC
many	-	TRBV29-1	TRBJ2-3	CSVGSGDGDTQYF	TGCAGCGTGGGCAGTGGGGACGGGGATACGCAGTATTTT
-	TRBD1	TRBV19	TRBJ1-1	CASDRRDRNTEAFF	TGTGCCAGTGACCGCCGGGACAGAAACACTGAAGCTTTCTTT
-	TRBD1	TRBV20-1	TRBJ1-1	CSVPRTGPNTEAFF	TGCAGTGTCCCCAGGACAGGGCCCAACACTGAAGCTTTCTTT
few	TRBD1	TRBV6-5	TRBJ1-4	CASSPLPRGTGDEKLFF	TGTGCCAGCAGTCCCCTGCCCCGCGGGACAGGGGATGAAAAACTGTTTTTT
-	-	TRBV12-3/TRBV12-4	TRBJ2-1	CASSPLPTGYNEQFF	TGTGCCAGCAGTCCACTACCTACCGGCTACAATGAGCAGTTCTTC